This TCR beta chain was obtained from a study of shared clonotypes between healthy human individuals. Selected positively for CCR7 and CD45RO-negative, naive CD8 cells excluded terminally differentiated effector memory CD45RA+ cells. Donors were Caucasian adults residing in Nashville, Tennessee, USA. The method was immunoSEQ multiplex PCR; TCRdb's version includes in-frame clones alone and lacks a portion of them. This sample carries about 2.1 million clones, approximately 94% of them seen once, and the ten largest clones take about 1.5%. In the case of this clone: Its antigen is unidentified.

Findings of the study overall: A handful of donors had roughly 5% of their naive CD4 clonotypes in common.

Specimen: naive CD8+ T cells from PBMCs. The clonotype originates from a man in his late teens or twenties in good health. Some clones in this sample may be carry-over from other donors' samples.

The CDR3 protein is CSVVNSGQGRDEQFF. For the CDR3, the DNA is TGCAGCGTTGTAAATTCGGGACAGGGAAGGGATGAGCAGTTCTTC. This sequence joins TRBV29-1 and TRBJ2-1; 9 nucleotides match TRBD1. The CDR3 has 15 residues. Germline-derived CDR1 and CDR2 are SQVTM and ANQGSEA. The junction had 12 bases not matched to a gene; V was cut back by 4 bases and J by 8 bases.